The T cell receptor beta chain under discussion was sequenced for a study of technical replicates of blood from a handful of donors. V lost 3 bases, J lost 2 bases, and 10 bases stayed unmatched. This CDR3 contains 16 residues. Germline V gives CDR1 MDHEN, CDR2 SYDVKM. In its sample, this clone was seen once. Only in-frame clones appear in the TCRdb table, and some are missing; sequencing was by immunoSEQ multiplex PCR. The sample yields under 100,000 clones, just over 95% seen once. The chain recombines TRBV28 with TRBJ2-7; 7 bases are shared with TRBD1. Material for sequencing was T cells isolated from PBMCs. The TCR sequence derives from a human donor in good health. DNA of the CDR3: TGTGCCAGCAGTTTTGCCGGGACAGTTTTTACCTACGAGCAGTACTTC. This sequence encodes CASSFAGTVFTYEQYF.